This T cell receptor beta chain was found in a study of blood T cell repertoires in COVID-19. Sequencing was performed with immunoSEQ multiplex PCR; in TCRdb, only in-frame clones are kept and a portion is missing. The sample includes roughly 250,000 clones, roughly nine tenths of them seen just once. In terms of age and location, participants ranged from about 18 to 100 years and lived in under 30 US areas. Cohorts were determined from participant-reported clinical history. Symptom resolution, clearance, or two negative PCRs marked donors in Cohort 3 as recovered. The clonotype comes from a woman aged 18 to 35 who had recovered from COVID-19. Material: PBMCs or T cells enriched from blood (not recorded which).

CDR3 sequence: CATSRDLGATVGPQHF. In DNA, the CDR3 is TGTGCCACCAGCAGAGACTTAGGGGCCACGGTCGGGCCCCAGCATTTT. This chain connects TRBV15 to TRBJ1-5; a possible D gene is TRBD1 (5 bases). V was trimmed by 0 bases and J by 9 bases, leaving 18 bases between them. Germline CDR1 reads LNHNV; CDR2 reads YYDKDF (reference sequence). CDR3 length: 16 amino acids.